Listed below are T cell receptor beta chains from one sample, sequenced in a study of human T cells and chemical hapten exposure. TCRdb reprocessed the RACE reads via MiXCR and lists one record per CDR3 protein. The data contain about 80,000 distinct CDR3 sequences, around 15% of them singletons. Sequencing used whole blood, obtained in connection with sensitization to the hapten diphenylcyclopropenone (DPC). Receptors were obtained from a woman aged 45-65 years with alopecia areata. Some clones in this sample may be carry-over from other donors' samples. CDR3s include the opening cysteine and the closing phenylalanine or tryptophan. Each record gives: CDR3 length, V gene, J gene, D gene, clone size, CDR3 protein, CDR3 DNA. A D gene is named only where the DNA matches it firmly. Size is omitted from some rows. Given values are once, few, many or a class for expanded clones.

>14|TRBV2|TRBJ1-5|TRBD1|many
CASSEDRGNQPQHF
TGTGCCAGCAGCGAAGACAGGGGTAATCAGCCCCAGCATTTT
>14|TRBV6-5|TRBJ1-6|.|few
CASSERGRDSPLHF
TGTGCCAGCAGTGAGCGTGGGAGGGATTCACCCCTCCACTTT
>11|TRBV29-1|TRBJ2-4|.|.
CSVAAPNIQYF
TGCAGCGTTGCCGCACCTAACATTCAGTACTTC
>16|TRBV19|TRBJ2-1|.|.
CASSLNLRGTYNEQFF
TGTGCCAGTAGTCTCAATTTGCGCGGGACCTACAATGAGCAGTTCTTC
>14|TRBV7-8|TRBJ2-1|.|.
CASRPGVTHNEQFF
TGTGCCAGCAGACCTGGCGTGACCCACAATGAGCAGTTCTTC
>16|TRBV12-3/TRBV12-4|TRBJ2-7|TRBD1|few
CASTLRGRGSSYEQYF
TGTGCCAGCACCCTTAGGGGCAGGGGGAGTTCCTACGAGCAGTACTTC
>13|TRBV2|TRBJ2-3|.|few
CASSSQGTDTQYF
TGTGCCAGCAGCTCACAGGGCACAGATACGCAGTATTTT
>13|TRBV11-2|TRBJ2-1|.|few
CASSHVGGNEQFF
TGTGCCAGCAGCCACGTAGGGGGCAATGAGCAGTTCTTC
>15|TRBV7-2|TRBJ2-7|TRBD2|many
CASSSPGTRPYEQYF
TGTGCCAGCAGCTCTCCCGGGACTAGACCCTACGAGCAGTACTTC
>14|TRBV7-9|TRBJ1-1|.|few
CASSSRLTQTEAFF
TGTGCCAGCAGCTCCAGGTTGACACAGACTGAAGCTTTCTTT
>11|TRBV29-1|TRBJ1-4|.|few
CSVDVNEKLFF
TGCAGCGTTGACGTGAATGAAAAACTGTTTTTT
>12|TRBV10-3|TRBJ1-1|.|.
CATGPRGTEAFF
TGTGCCACCGGACCCAGAGGGACTGAAGCTTTCTTT
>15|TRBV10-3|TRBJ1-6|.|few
CAISGGQQYNSPLHF
TGTGCCATCAGCGGAGGACAGCAGTATAATTCACCCCTCCACTTT
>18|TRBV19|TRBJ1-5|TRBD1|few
CASSIQRQGAISNQPQHF
TGTGCCAGTAGTATCCAGAGGCAGGGGGCAATTAGCAATCAGCCCCAGCATTTT
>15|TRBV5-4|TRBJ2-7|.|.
CASSFFQGRSYEQYF
TGTGCCAGCAGCTTTTTCCAGGGGCGTTCCTACGAGCAGTACTTC
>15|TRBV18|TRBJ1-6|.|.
CASSPGSGLNSPLHF
TGTGCCAGCTCACCAGGTTCAGGGTTGAATTCACCCCTCCACTTT
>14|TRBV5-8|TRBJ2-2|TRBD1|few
CASSFHRGPGELFF
TGTGCCAGCAGCTTCCACAGGGGGCCCGGGGAGCTGTTTTTT
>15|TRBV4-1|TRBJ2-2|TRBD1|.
CASSQSRGLVGELFF
TGCGCCAGCAGCCAAAGCAGGGGGCTAGTCGGGGAGCTGTTTTTT
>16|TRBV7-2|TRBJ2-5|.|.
CASSQNPRKGRETQYF
TGTGCCAGCAGCCAGAACCCCAGAAAGGGTCGGGAGACCCAGTACTTC
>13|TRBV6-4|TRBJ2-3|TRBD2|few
CASSDGGGRTQYF
TGTGCCAGCAGTGACGGCGGGGGTAGGACGCAGTATTTT
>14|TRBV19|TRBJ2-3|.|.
CASSRRGSTDTQYF
TGTGCCAGTAGTAGACGGGGGAGCACAGATACGCAGTATTTT
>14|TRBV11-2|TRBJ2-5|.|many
CASSLAGARETQYF
TGTGCCAGCAGCTTAGCGGGAGCCAGGGAGACCCAGTACTTC
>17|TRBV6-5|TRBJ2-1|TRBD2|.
CASSKRLAGEGGNEQFF
TGTGCCAGCAGTAAGAGACTAGCGGGGGAGGGAGGGAATGAGCAGTTCTTC
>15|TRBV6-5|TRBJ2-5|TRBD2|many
CASTGTSGRRETQYF
TGTGCCAGCACCGGGACTAGCGGGAGAAGAGAGACCCAGTACTTC
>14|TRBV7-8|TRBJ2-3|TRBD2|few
CASSFTSGRDTQYF
TGTGCCAGCAGCTTTACTAGCGGGAGGGATACGCAGTATTTT
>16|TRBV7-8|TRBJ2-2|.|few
CASSYKRLVRPGELFF
TGTGCCAGCAGCTACAAACGACTAGTCCGACCCGGGGAGCTGTTTTTT
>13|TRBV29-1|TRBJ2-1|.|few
CSAVGGFYNEQFF
TGCAGTGCAGTTGGGGGTTTTTACAATGAGCAGTTCTTC
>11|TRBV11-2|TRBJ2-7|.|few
CASSSGVEQYF
TGTGCCAGCAGCTCAGGGGTCGAGCAGTACTTC
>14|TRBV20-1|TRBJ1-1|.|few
CSATSSTGNTEAFF
TGCAGTGCTACTTCAAGTACAGGGAACACTGAAGCTTTCTTT
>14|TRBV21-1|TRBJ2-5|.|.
CASSNRTAQETQYF
TGTGCCAGCAGCAATCGGACAGCACAAGAGACCCAGTACTTC
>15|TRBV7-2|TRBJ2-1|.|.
CASSLVVGVYNEQFF
TGTGCCAGCAGCTTAGTGGTCGGGGTTTACAATGAGCAGTTCTTC
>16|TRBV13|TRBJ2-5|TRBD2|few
CASSARTSGSPETQYF
TGTGCCAGCAGCGCTAGGACTAGCGGGAGCCCAGAGACCCAGTACTTC
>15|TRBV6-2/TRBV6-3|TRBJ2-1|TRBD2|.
CASSYTSGTGNEQFF
TGTGCCAGCAGTTATACTAGCGGGACAGGTAATGAGCAGTTCTTC
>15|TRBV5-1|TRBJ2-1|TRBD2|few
CASSLGAGRGNEQFF
TGCGCCAGCAGCTTGGGTGCCGGGAGGGGCAATGAGCAGTTCTTC
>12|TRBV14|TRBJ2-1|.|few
CASSQGLAAKFF
TGTGCCAGCAGCCAAGGGCTAGCAGCAAAGTTCTTC
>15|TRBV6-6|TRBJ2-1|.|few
CASNNPGTQYNEQFF
TGTGCCAGCAATAACCCCGGGACACAATACAATGAGCAGTTCTTC
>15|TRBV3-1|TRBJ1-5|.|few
CASSQDPGVNQPQHF
TGTGCCAGCAGCCAAGATCCCGGGGTAAATCAGCCCCAGCATTTT
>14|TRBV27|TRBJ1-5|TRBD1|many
CASRPGTGNQPQHF
TGTGCCAGCAGACCCGGGACAGGCAATCAGCCCCAGCATTTT
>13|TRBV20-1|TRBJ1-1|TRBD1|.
CSAPRGRGTEAFF
TGCAGTGCCCCCAGGGGGAGAGGCACTGAAGCTTTCTTT
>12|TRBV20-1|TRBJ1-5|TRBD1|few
CSATQGDQPQHF
TGCAGTGCTACACAGGGGGATCAGCCCCAGCATTTT
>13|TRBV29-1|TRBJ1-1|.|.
CSVSGRSRLGAFF
TGCAGCGTTTCTGGAAGGTCTCGTCTGGGTGCTTTCTTT
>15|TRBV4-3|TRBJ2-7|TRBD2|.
CASSQVTSGRTEQYF
TGCGCCAGCAGCCAAGTAACTAGCGGGAGAACCGAGCAGTACTTC
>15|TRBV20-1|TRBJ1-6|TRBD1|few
CSAADRSSYNSPLHF
TGCAGTGCTGCGGACAGGAGCTCCTATAATTCACCCCTCCACTTT
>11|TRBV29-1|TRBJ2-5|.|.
CSVGHLETQYF
TGCAGCGTAGGACATTTGGAGACCCAGTACTTC
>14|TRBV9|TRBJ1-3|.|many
CASSATGPGNTIYF
TGTGCCAGCAGCGCCACAGGGCCTGGAAACACCATATATTTT
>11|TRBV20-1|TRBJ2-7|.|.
CSVYTNYEQYF
TGCAGTGTCTACACGAACTACGAGCAGTACTTC
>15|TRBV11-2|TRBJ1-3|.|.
CASSVQDFSGNTIYF
TGTGCCAGCAGCGTACAGGATTTCTCTGGAAACACCATATATTTT
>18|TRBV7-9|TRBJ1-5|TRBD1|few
CASSLGRLGQGSNQPQHF
TGTGCCAGCAGCTTAGGACGGTTAGGACAGGGGAGCAATCAGCCCCAGCATTTT
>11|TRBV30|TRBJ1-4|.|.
CAWAGNEKLFF
TGTGCCTGGGCCGGTAATGAAAAACTGTTTTTT
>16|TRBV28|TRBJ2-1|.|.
CASSLLTLSSYNEQFF
TGTGCCAGCAGTTTATTAACCCTAAGCTCCTACAATGAGCAGTTCTTC
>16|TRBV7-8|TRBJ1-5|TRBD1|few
CASSPAGTGNNQPQHF
TGTGCCAGCAGCCCCGCTGGGACAGGGAACAATCAGCCCCAGCATTTT
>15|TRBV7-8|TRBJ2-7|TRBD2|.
CASSFQRERPYEQYF
TGTGCCAGCAGCTTTCAGCGGGAGAGACCCTACGAGCAGTACTTC
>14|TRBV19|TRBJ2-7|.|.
CASSPGGKSYEQYF
TGTGCCAGTAGTCCGGGGGGCAAGTCCTACGAGCAGTACTTC
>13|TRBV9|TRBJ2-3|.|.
CASSGDNTDTQYF
TGTGCCAGCAGCGGTGACAACACAGATACGCAGTATTTT